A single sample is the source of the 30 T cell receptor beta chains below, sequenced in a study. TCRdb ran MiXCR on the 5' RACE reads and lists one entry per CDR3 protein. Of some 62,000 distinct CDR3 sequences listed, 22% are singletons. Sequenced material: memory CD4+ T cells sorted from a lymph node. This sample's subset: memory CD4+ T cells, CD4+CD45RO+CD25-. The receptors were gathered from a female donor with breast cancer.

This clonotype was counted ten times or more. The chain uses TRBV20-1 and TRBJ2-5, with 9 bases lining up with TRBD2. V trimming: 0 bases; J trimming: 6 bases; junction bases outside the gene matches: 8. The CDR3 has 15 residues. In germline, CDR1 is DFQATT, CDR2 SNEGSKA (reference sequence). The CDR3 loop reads CSAREAISGSQTQYF. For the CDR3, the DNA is TGCAGTGCTAGAGAAGCGATTAGCGGGAGTCAGACCCAGTACTTC.

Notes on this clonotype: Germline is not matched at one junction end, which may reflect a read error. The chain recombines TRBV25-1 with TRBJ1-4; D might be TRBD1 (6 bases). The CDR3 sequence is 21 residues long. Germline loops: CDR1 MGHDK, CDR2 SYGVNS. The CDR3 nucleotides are TGTGCCAGCAGTGCTTGGTTTATGGGACACGACTCATCTACAACTAATGAAAAACCGTTTTTT. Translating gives CASSAWFMGHDSSTTNEKPFF.

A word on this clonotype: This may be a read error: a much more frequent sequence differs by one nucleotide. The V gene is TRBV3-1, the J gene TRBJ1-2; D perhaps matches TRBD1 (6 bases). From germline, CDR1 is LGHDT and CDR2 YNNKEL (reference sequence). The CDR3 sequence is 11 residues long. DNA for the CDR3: TGTGTCAGCAGCCCGGGGGGCCGCCACACCTTC. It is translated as CVSSPGGRHTF.

The CDR3 sequence: CASSSGWTANLSGELFF. As DNA, the CDR3 is TGTGCCAGCAGCTCCGGGTGGACGGCCAATCTGTCCGGGGAGCTGTTTTTT. V usage is TRBV11-3 and J usage is TRBJ2-2; D is unclear. This CDR3 is 17 amino acids long. With 4 bases removed from V and 6 bases from J, the gap between germline ends came to 21 bases. The germline gives CDR1 SGHNT, CDR2 YENEEA.

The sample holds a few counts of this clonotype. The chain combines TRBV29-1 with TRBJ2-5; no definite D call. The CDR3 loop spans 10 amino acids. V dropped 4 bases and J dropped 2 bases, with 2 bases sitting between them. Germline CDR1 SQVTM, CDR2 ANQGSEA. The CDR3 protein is CSVGQETQYF. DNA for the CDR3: TGCAGCGTTGGACAAGAGACCCAGTACTTC.

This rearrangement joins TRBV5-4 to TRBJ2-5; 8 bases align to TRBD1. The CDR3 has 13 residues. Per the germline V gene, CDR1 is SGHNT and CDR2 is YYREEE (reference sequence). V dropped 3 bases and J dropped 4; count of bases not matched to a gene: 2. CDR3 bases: TGTGCCAGCAGCTCAGGGGGCCCAGAGACCCAGTACTTC. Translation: CASSSGGPETQYF.

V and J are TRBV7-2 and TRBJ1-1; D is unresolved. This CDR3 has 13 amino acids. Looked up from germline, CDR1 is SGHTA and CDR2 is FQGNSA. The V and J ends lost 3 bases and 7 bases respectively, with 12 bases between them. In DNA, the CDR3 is TGTGCCAGCAGCTTCACAGCACGGATTGAAGCTTTCTTT. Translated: CASSFTARIEAFF.

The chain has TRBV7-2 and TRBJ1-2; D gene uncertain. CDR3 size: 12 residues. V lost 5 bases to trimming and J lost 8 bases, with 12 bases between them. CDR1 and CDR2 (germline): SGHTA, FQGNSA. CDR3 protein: CASSQREGGYTF. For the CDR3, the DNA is TGTGCCAGCAGCCAGCGTGAGGGAGGCTACACCTTC.

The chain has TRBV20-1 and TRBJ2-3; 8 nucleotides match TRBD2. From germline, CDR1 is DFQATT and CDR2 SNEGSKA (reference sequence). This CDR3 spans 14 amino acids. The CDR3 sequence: CSRVGLVGADTQYF. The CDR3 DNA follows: TGCAGCCGGGTGGGACTAGTGGGAGCAGATACGCAGTATTTT.

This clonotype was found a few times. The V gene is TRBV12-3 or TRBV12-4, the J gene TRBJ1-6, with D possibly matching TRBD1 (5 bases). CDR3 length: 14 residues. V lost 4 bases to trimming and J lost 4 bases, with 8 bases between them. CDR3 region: CASSSDTYNSPLHF. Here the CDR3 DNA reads TGTGCCAGCAGTTCGGACACTTATAATTCACCCCTCCACTTT.

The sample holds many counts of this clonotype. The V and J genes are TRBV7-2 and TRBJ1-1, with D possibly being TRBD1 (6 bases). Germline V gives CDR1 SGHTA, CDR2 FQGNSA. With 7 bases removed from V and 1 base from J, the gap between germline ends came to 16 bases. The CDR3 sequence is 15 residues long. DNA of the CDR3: TGTGCCAGCACCCCGGGGCGGGGGCAGAACACTGAAGCTTTCTTT. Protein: CASTPGRGQNTEAFF.

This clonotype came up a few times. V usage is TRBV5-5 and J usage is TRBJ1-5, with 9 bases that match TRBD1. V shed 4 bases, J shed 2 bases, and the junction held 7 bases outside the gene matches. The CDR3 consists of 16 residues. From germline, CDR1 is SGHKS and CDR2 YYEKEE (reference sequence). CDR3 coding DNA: TGTGCCAGCAGCAGTACAGGGGGCTCGGGCAATCAGCCCCAGCATTTT. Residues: CASSSTGGSGNQPQHF. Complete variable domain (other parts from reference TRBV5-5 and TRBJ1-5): DAGVTQSPTHLIKTRGQQVTLRCSPISGHKSVSWYQQVLGQGPQFIFQYYEKEERGRGNFPDRFSARQFPNYSSELNVNALLLGDSALYLCASSSTGGSGNQPQHFGDGTRLSIL.

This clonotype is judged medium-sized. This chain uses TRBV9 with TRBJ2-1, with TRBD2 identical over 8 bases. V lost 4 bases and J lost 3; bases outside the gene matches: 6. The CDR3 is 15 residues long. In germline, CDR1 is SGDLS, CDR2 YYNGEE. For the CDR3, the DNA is TGTGCCAGCAGCCCTACTAGCGGTCTCTACAATGAGCAGTTCTTC. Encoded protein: CASSPTSGLYNEQFF. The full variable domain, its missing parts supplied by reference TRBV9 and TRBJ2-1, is DSGVTQTPKHLITATGQRVTLRCSPRSGDLSVYWYQQSLDQGLQFLIQYYNGEERAKGNILERFSAQQFPDLHSELNLSSLELGDSALYFCASSPTSGLYNEQFFGPGTRLTVL.

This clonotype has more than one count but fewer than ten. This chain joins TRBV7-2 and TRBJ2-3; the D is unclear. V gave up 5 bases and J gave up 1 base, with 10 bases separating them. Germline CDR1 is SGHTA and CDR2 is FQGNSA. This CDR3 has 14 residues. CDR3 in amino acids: CASSPYLRTDTQYF. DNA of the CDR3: TGTGCCAGCAGCCCGTACCTACGCACAGATACGCAGTATTTT.

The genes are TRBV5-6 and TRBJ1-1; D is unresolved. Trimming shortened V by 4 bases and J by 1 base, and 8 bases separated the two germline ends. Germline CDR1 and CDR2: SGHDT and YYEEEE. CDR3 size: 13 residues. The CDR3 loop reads CASSQFGNTEAFF. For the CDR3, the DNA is TGTGCCAGCAGCCAGTTCGGGAACACTGAAGCTTTCTTT.

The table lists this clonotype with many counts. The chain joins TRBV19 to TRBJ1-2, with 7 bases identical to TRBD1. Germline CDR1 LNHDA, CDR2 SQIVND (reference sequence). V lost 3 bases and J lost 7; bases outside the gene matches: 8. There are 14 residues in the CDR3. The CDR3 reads CASSIVDRPVGYTF. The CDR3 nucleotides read TGTGCCAGTAGTATCGTGGACAGGCCTGTTGGCTACACCTTC.

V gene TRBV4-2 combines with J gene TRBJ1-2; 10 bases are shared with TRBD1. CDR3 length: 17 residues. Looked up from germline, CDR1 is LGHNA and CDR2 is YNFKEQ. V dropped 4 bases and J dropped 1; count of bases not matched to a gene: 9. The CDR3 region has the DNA TGTGCCAGCAGCCCCCAATCGACAGGGGGCAATAACTATGGCTACACCTTC. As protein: CASSPQSTGGNNYGYTF.

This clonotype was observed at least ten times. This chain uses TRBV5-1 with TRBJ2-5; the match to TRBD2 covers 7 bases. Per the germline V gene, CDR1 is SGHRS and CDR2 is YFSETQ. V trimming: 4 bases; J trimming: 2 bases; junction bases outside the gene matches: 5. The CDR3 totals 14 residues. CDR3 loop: CASSPGGGQETQYF. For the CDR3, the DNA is TGCGCCAGCAGCCCGGGCGGGGGTCAAGAGACCCAGTACTTC.

The CDR3 spells CASQYRVDTEAFF. The DNA of the CDR3 is TGTGCCAGCCAATACAGGGTGGACACTGAAGCTTTCTTT. This chain uses TRBV10-3 with TRBJ1-1; tentatively, D is TRBD1 (6 bases). Per the germline V gene, CDR1 is ENHRY and CDR2 is SYGVKD. V was shortened by 10 bases and J by 3 bases, with 15 bases between the two germline ends. The CDR3 has 13 residues.

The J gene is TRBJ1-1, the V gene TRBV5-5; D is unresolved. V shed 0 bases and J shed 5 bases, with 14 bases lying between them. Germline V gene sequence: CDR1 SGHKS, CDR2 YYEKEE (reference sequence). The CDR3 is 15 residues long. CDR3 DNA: TGTGCCAGCAGCTTGGCTGTAGGCAGCAGGACTGAAGCTTTCTTT. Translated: CASSLAVGSRTEAFF. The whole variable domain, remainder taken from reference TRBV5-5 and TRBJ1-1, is DAGVTQSPTHLIKTRGQQVTLRCSPISGHKSVSWYQQVLGQGPQFIFQYYEKEERGRGNFPDRFSARQFPNYSSELNVNALLLGDSALYLCASSLAVGSRTEAFFGQGTRLTVV.

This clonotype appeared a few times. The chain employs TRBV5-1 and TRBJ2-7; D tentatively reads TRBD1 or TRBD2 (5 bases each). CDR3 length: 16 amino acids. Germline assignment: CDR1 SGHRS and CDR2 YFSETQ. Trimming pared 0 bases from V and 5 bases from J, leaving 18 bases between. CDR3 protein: CASSLDGTQALHEQYF. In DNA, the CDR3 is TGCGCCAGCAGCTTGGACGGGACCCAGGCGTTACACGAGCAGTACTTC.

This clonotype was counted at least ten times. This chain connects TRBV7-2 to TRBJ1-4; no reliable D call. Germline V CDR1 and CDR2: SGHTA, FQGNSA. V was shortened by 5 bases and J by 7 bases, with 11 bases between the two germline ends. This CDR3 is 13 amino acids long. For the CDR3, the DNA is TGTGCCAGCAGCACCCAACACTTTGAAAAACTGTTTTTT. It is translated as CASSTQHFEKLFF. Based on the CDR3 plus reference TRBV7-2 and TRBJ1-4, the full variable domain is GAGVSQSPSNKVTEKGKDVELRCDPISGHTALYWYRQSLGQGLEFLIYFQGNSAPDKSGLPSDRFSAERTGGSVSTLTIQRTQQEDSAVYLCASSTQHFEKLFFGSGTQLSVL.

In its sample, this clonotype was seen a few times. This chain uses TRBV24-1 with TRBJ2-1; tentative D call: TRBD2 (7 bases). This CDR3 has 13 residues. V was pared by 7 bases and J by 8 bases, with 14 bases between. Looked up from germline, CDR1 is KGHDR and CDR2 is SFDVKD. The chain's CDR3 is CATRGGPGDEQFF. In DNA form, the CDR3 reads TGTGCCACCAGGGGGGGGCCAGGGGATGAGCAGTTCTTC.

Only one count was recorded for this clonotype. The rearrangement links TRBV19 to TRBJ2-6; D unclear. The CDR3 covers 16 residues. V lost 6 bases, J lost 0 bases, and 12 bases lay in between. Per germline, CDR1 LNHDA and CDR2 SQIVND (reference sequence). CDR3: CASSRFRISGANVLTF. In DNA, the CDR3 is TGTGCCAGTAGCCGTTTCAGGATCTCTGGGGCCAACGTCCTGACTTTC.

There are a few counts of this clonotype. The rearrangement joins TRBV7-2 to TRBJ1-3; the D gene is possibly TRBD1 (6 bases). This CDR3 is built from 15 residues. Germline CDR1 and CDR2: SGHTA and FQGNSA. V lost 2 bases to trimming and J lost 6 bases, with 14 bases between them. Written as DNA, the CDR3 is TGTGCCAGCAGCTTATATGTTGGGGGCGAAAACACCATATATTTT. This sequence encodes CASSLYVGGENTIYF. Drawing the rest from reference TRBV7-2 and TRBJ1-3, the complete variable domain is GAGVSQSPSNKVTEKGKDVELRCDPISGHTALYWYRQSLGQGLEFLIYFQGNSAPDKSGLPSDRFSAERTGGSVSTLTIQRTQQEDSAVYLCASSLYVGGENTIYFGEGSWLTVV.

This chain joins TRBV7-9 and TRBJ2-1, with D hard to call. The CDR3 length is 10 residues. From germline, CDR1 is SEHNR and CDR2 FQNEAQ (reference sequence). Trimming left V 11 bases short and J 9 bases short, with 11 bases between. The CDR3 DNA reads TGTGCCCCCGGGCACAGTGAGCAGTTCTTC. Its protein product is CAPGHSEQFF.

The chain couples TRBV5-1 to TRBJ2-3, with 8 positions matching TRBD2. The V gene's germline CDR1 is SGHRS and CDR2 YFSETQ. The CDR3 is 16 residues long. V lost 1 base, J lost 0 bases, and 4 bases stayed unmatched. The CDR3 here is CASSLNLAGSTDTQYF. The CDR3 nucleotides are TGCGCCAGCAGCTTGAACCTAGCGGGTAGCACAGATACGCAGTATTTT.

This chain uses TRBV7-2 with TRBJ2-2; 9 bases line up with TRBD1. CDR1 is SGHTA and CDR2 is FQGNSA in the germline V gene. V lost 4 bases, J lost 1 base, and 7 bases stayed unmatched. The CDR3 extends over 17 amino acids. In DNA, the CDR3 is TGTGCCAGCAGCTCCCGGAACAGGGGGCGGAACACCGGGGAGCTGTTTTTT. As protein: CASSSRNRGRNTGELFF.

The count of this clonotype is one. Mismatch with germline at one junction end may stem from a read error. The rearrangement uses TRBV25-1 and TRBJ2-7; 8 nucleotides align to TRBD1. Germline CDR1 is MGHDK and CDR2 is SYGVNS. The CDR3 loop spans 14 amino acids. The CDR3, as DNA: TGTGCCGGCAGTGACCGGACAGGGAGGTACGAGCAGTACTTC. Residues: CAGSDRTGRYEQYF.

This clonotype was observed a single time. CDR3 sequence: CASSSGTDEKLFF. The DNA for the CDR3 is TGTGCCAGCAGCTCCGGGACAGATGAAAAACTGTTTTTT. V usage is TRBV5-5 and J usage is TRBJ1-4; 7 bases are shared with TRBD1. The V and J ends lost 3 bases and 6 bases, in that order; junction bases with no gene match: 2. Germline loops: CDR1 SGHKS, CDR2 YYEKEE (reference sequence). The CDR3 length is 13 residues.